Listed below are T cell receptor beta chains from one sample, sequenced in a study of identical twins. TCRdb independently ran MiXCR on the 5' RACE reads; one entry per CDR3 protein. The data show 500,000 to 550,000 distinct CDR3 sequences, around 20% seen once. This same sample was also taken into another study, of T cells expressing NK-cell markers.

The sequenced material came from CD4+ T cells sorted from blood. The source is a young woman in good health. CDR3s include the opening cysteine and the closing phenylalanine or tryptophan. The D gene is left open where the match is weak. Rows may omit the clone size; those that give it use once, few, many or a size class.

J gene: TRBJ1-2
clone size: many
CDR3 length: 15
V gene: TRBV12-3/TRBV12-4
D gene: -
CDR3 protein: CASTLGVRLNYGYTF
CDR3 DNA: TGTGCCAGCACCCTGGGGGTCCGGCTCAACTATGGCTACACCTTC

J gene: TRBJ2-5
clone size: -
CDR3 length: 12
V gene: TRBV14
D gene: -
CDR3 protein: CASSQDPQTQYF
CDR3 DNA: TGTGCCAGCAGCCAAGATCCGCAGACCCAGTACTTC

J gene: TRBJ2-1
clone size: few
CDR3 length: 14
V gene: TRBV20-1
D gene: TRBD2
CDR3 protein: CSARVLAGGGEQFF
CDR3 DNA: TGCAGTGCTAGGGTGCTAGCGGGAGGAGGAGAGCAGTTCTTC

J gene: TRBJ2-7
clone size: few
CDR3 length: 12
V gene: TRBV7-7
D gene: -
CDR3 protein: CASSSNFPVVDF
CDR3 DNA: TGTGCCAGCAGCTCCAACTTCCCCGTTGTGGACTTC

J gene: TRBJ2-7
clone size: few
CDR3 length: 12
V gene: TRBV12-3/TRBV12-4
D gene: -
CDR3 protein: CASSFATYEQYF
CDR3 DNA: TGTGCCAGCAGTTTCGCGACCTACGAGCAGTACTTC

J gene: TRBJ2-2
clone size: -
CDR3 length: 14
V gene: TRBV20-1
D gene: TRBD1
CDR3 protein: CSATGQVNTGELFF
CDR3 DNA: TGCAGTGCTACGGGACAGGTGAACACCGGGGAGCTGTTTTTT

J gene: TRBJ1-6
clone size: -
CDR3 length: 14
V gene: TRBV6-1
D gene: TRBD1
CDR3 protein: CASRQTGEGSPLHF
CDR3 DNA: TGTGCCAGCAGACAGACAGGGGAAGGATCACCCCTCCACTTT

J gene: TRBJ2-2
clone size: -
CDR3 length: 13
V gene: TRBV27
D gene: TRBD1
CDR3 protein: CASSLQGIGELFF
CDR3 DNA: TGTGCCAGCAGTCTACAGGGGATCGGGGAGCTGTTTTTT

J gene: TRBJ2-1
clone size: few
CDR3 length: 17
V gene: TRBV5-1
D gene: -
CDR3 protein: CASSLEFGGGSYNEQFF
CDR3 DNA: TGCGCCAGCAGCTTGGAGTTCGGTGGGGGATCCTACAATGAGCAGTTCTTC

J gene: TRBJ2-3
clone size: few
CDR3 length: 13
V gene: TRBV5-1
D gene: -
CDR3 protein: CASSLEASDTQYF
CDR3 DNA: TGCGCCAGCAGCTTGGAAGCTAGCGATACGCAGTATTTT

J gene: TRBJ1-3
clone size: many
CDR3 length: 16
V gene: TRBV10-3
D gene: -
CDR3 protein: CAIGLGHLNSGNTIYF
CDR3 DNA: TGTGCCATCGGGTTAGGACACCTCAACTCTGGAAACACCATATATTTT

J gene: TRBJ2-7
clone size: -
CDR3 length: 17
V gene: TRBV6-2/TRBV6-3
D gene: TRBD2
CDR3 protein: CASRHLASGTISYEQYF
CDR3 DNA: TGTGCCAGCAGACACCTTGCTAGCGGGACTATCTCCTACGAGCAGTACTTC

J gene: TRBJ1-2
clone size: few
CDR3 length: 16
V gene: TRBV15
D gene: TRBD1
CDR3 protein: CATSKEGQGSTNGYTF
CDR3 DNA: TGTGCCACCAGCAAAGAAGGACAGGGGAGTACCAATGGCTACACCTTT

J gene: TRBJ2-5
clone size: few
CDR3 length: 15
V gene: TRBV12-3/TRBV12-4
D gene: -
CDR3 protein: CASRLFNTYQETQYF
CDR3 DNA: TGTGCCAGCAGATTATTCAACACGTACCAAGAGACCCAGTACTTC

J gene: TRBJ2-1
clone size: -
CDR3 length: 17
V gene: TRBV27
D gene: TRBD2
CDR3 protein: CASSLSISGGWGNEQFF
CDR3 DNA: TGTGCCAGCAGTTTGTCGATTAGCGGGGGTTGGGGCAATGAGCAGTTCTTC

J gene: TRBJ2-7
clone size: many
CDR3 length: 13
V gene: TRBV18
D gene: -
CDR3 protein: CASSLTASYEQYF
CDR3 DNA: TGTGCCAGCTCCTTGACAGCCTCCTACGAGCAGTACTTC

J gene: TRBJ1-4
clone size: many
CDR3 length: 12
V gene: TRBV20-1
D gene: -
CDR3 protein: CSARGQESKLFF
CDR3 DNA: TGCAGTGCTAGAGGCCAGGAGAGCAAACTGTTTTTT

J gene: TRBJ2-7
clone size: few
CDR3 length: 15
V gene: TRBV20-1
D gene: -
CDR3 protein: CSARGRGPPSYEQYF
CDR3 DNA: TGCAGTGCTAGGGGACGGGGGCCTCCCTCCTACGAGCAGTACTTC

J gene: TRBJ2-5
clone size: -
CDR3 length: 13
V gene: TRBV7-2
D gene: TRBD2
CDR3 protein: CASRLAGEETQYF
CDR3 DNA: TGTGCCAGCAGACTAGCGGGAGAAGAGACCCAGTACTTC

J gene: TRBJ2-2
clone size: few
CDR3 length: 15
V gene: TRBV2
D gene: -
CDR3 protein: CASRLEAGFAGELFF
CDR3 DNA: TGTGCCAGCAGGTTGGAGGCAGGATTTGCCGGGGAGCTGTTTTTT

J gene: TRBJ2-1
clone size: few
CDR3 length: 16
V gene: TRBV5-1
D gene: TRBD2
CDR3 protein: CASSLVTSGGAREQFF
CDR3 DNA: TGCGCCAGCAGCTTGGTGACTAGCGGGGGGGCGAGAGAGCAGTTCTTC

J gene: TRBJ1-5
clone size: -
CDR3 length: 15
V gene: TRBV4-1
D gene: -
CDR3 protein: CASSQVGQFNQPQHF
CDR3 DNA: TGCGCCAGCAGCCAAGTAGGACAGTTCAATCAGCCCCAGCATTTT

J gene: TRBJ2-3
clone size: -
CDR3 length: 13
V gene: TRBV18
D gene: -
CDR3 protein: CASSPGAADTQYF
CDR3 DNA: TGTGCCAGCTCACCCGGTGCCGCAGATACGCAGTATTTT

J gene: TRBJ2-7
clone size: few
CDR3 length: 13
V gene: TRBV5-1
D gene: TRBD2
CDR3 protein: CASSETSGSAQYF
CDR3 DNA: TGCGCCAGCAGCGAGACTAGCGGTTCTGCGCAGTACTTC

J gene: TRBJ1-2
clone size: -
CDR3 length: 13
V gene: TRBV6-1
D gene: -
CDR3 protein: CASYSASNYGYTF
CDR3 DNA: TGTGCCAGTTACTCAGCTTCTAACTATGGCTACACCTTC

J gene: TRBJ2-5
clone size: many
CDR3 length: 19
V gene: TRBV20-1
D gene: TRBD1
CDR3 protein: CSARPPPGQSRAIGETQYF
CDR3 DNA: TGCAGTGCTAGACCGCCCCCGGGACAGTCCCGAGCTATCGGAGAGACCCAGTACTTC

J gene: TRBJ2-7
clone size: few
CDR3 length: 15
V gene: TRBV5-1
D gene: TRBD2
CDR3 protein: CASSRGTSRDYEQYF
CDR3 DNA: TGCGCCAGCAGCCGCGGGACTAGCCGGGACTACGAGCAGTACTTC

J gene: TRBJ2-2
clone size: few
CDR3 length: 17
V gene: TRBV12-3/TRBV12-4
D gene: TRBD1
CDR3 protein: CASSSLYPGTGGGELFF
CDR3 DNA: TGTGCCAGCAGTTCGCTTTATCCCGGGACAGGGGGCGGGGAGCTGTTTTTT

J gene: TRBJ1-1
clone size: many
CDR3 length: 16
V gene: TRBV20-1
D gene: -
CDR3 protein: CSARDPSSRLDTEAFF
CDR3 DNA: TGCAGTGCTAGAGACCCCTCTTCCCGCTTGGACACTGAAGCTTTCTTT

J gene: TRBJ2-3
clone size: few
CDR3 length: 14
V gene: TRBV15
D gene: -
CDR3 protein: CATSRAPPPDTQYF
CDR3 DNA: TGTGCCACCAGCAGAGCCCCCCCCCCAGATACGCAGTATTTT

J gene: TRBJ2-5
clone size: few
CDR3 length: 12
V gene: TRBV5-1
D gene: -
CDR3 protein: CASSQGLETQYF
CDR3 DNA: TGCGCCAGCAGCCAGGGGTTGGAGACCCAGTACTTC

J gene: TRBJ2-3
clone size: many
CDR3 length: 14
V gene: TRBV10-3
D gene: TRBD2
CDR3 protein: CAITPAGGTDTQYF
CDR3 DNA: TGTGCCATCACCCCCGCGGGGGGCACAGATACGCAGTATTTT

J gene: TRBJ1-2
clone size: -
CDR3 length: 14
V gene: TRBV12-3/TRBV12-4
D gene: TRBD1
CDR3 protein: CASRPSTGGYGYTF
CDR3 DNA: TGTGCCAGCAGGCCCTCGACAGGGGGCTATGGCTACACCTTC

J gene: TRBJ2-6
clone size: -
CDR3 length: 15
V gene: TRBV7-9
D gene: -
CDR3 protein: CASSLPAGRANVLTF
CDR3 DNA: TGTGCCAGCAGTTTGCCGGCAGGTAGGGCCAACGTCCTGACTTTC

J gene: TRBJ1-2
clone size: -
CDR3 length: 15
V gene: TRBV19
D gene: -
CDR3 protein: CASKTSTGTNYGYTF
CDR3 DNA: TGTGCCAGTAAGACCTCGACCGGGACTAACTATGGCTACACCTTC

J gene: TRBJ2-4
clone size: -
CDR3 length: 14
V gene: TRBV29-1
D gene: TRBD1
CDR3 protein: CSALTGLAKNIQYF
CDR3 DNA: TGCAGCGCCCTGACAGGGTTAGCCAAAAACATTCAGTACTTC

J gene: TRBJ1-5
clone size: few
CDR3 length: 15
V gene: TRBV5-1
D gene: -
CDR3 protein: CASSPEGLRNQPQHF
CDR3 DNA: TGCGCCAGCAGCCCCGAGGGCCTCCGAAATCAGCCCCAGCATTTT

J gene: TRBJ2-1
clone size: -
CDR3 length: 15
V gene: TRBV12-5
D gene: TRBD2
CDR3 protein: CASGLVLAGTNEQFF
CDR3 DNA: TGTGCTAGTGGTTTGGTACTAGCGGGAACAAATGAGCAGTTCTTC

J gene: TRBJ2-7
clone size: -
CDR3 length: 13
V gene: TRBV20-1
D gene: TRBD1
CDR3 protein: CSAPRQGAGEQYF
CDR3 DNA: TGCAGTGCCCCACGACAGGGGGCAGGAGAGCAGTACTTC

J gene: TRBJ2-7
clone size: -
CDR3 length: 11
V gene: TRBV29-1
D gene: -
CDR3 protein: CSVVGAREQYF
CDR3 DNA: TGCAGCGTTGTAGGGGCCAGGGAGCAGTACTTC